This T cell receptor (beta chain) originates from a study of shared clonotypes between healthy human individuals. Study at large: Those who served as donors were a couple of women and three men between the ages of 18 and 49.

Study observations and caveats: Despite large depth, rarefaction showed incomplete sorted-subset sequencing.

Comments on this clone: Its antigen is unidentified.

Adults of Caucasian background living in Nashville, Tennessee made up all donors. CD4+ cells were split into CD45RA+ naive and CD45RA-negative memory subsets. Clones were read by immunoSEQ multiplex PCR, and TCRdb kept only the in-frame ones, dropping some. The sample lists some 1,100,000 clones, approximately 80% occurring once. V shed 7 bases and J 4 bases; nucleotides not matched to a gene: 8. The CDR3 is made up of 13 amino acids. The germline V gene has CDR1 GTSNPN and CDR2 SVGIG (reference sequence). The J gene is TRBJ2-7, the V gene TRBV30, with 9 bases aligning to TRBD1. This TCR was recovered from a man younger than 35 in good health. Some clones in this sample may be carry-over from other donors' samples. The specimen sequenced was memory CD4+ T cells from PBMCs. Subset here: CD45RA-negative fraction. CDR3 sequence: CAFTPGQGYEQYF. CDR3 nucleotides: TGTGCCTTCACGCCGGGACAGGGTTACGAGCAGTACTTC.